This TCR beta chain is from a study of blood T cell repertoires in COVID-19. Study summary: The samples span acute and convalescent COVID-19 from the United States, Italy and Spain. PBMCs, B-cell-depleted T cells, or T cells provided the cDNA or gDNA that made up the material.

The sample holds one count of this clone. Original analysis: Amplification of reference gene primers provided the estimated nucleated cell counts. The table came from immunoSEQ multiplex PCR; TCRdb's copy has only in-frame clones and leaves some out. V and J calls and clone size are as listed in that table; D and trimming were resolved from the DNA. The sample lists just over 75,000 clones, 84% occurring once. This CDR3 is built from 16 residues. The J segment lost 4 bases and the V segment lost 7 bases, leaving 12 bases of the junction unmatched. From germline, CDR1 is KGHDR and CDR2 SFDVKD. The material sequenced was peripheral blood. The rearrangement joins TRBV24-1 to TRBJ1-1, with 9 bases lining up with TRBD1. This clonotype originated in a man over 45 with acute or convalescent COVID-19. This chain's CDR3 is CATRGTVGQGSTEAFF. CDR3 coding DNA: TGTGCCACCAGGGGGACGGTGGGACAGGGAAGCACTGAAGCTTTCTTT.